These T cell receptor beta chains were read from a single sample in a study of persistence of HIV-infected CD4 T cells. Their specific antigens are unknown. Profiled with immunoSEQ multiplex PCR; TCRdb holds only in-frame clones, not every one. The profile shows fewer than 40,000 clones, roughly four fifths of them singletons. Here the sequenced sample was CD4+ T cells sorted from PBMCs after approximately 19-hour stimulation, taken from a patient who received antiretroviral therapy. All receptors derive from an adult man with HIV who was CMV-seropositive. CDR3s include the opening cysteine and the closing phenylalanine or tryptophan. Fields, in order: V gene, clone size, J gene, D gene, CDR3 DNA, CDR3 protein. D genes are given only for firm matches. Size is stated for part of the rows, as once, few or many counts, or as a class when the clone is expanded.

v_call: TRBV19
clone_size: .
j_call: TRBJ1-5
d_call: .
cdr3_nt: TGTGCCAGTAGAGCACTCGATCAGCCCCAGCATTTT
cdr3_aa: CASRALDQPQHF

v_call: TRBV7-2
clone_size: .
j_call: TRBJ1-2
d_call: .
cdr3_nt: TGTGCCAGCAGCGCCCAACCGGCAGCTAACTATGGCTACACCTTC
cdr3_aa: CASSAQPAANYGYTF

v_call: TRBV30
clone_size: .
j_call: TRBJ1-4
d_call: .
cdr3_nt: TGTGCCTGGAGTGTAGGTCATCCGACGGGAAAACTGTTTTTT
cdr3_aa: CAWSVGHPTGKLFF

v_call: TRBV3-1/TRBV3-2
clone_size: .
j_call: TRBJ2-7
d_call: TRBD2
cdr3_nt: TGTGCCAGCAGCCCTCGCCGGACTAGCTTCGACGAGCAGTACTTC
cdr3_aa: CASSPRRTSFDEQYF

v_call: TRBV19
clone_size: .
j_call: TRBJ2-5
d_call: TRBD2
cdr3_nt: TGTGCCACCGGGACTAGCAAAGAGACCCAGTACTTC
cdr3_aa: CATGTSKETQYF

v_call: TRBV9
clone_size: .
j_call: TRBJ2-3
d_call: TRBD2
cdr3_nt: TGTGCCAGCAGCCCAGAAGCGGGGGCGAGGACAGATACGCAGTATTTT
cdr3_aa: CASSPEAGARTDTQYF

v_call: TRBV6-5
clone_size: .
j_call: TRBJ2-7
d_call: TRBD1
cdr3_nt: TGTGCCAGCAGCTTGGGGTACAGGGGGCTTGGCGAGCAGTACTTC
cdr3_aa: CASSLGYRGLGEQYF

v_call: TRBV7-2
clone_size: .
j_call: TRBJ1-6
d_call: .
cdr3_nt: TGTGCCAGCAGCTTACACCCTATGAATTCACCCCTCCACTTT
cdr3_aa: CASSLHPMNSPLHF

v_call: TRBV5-1
clone_size: .
j_call: TRBJ1-6
d_call: .
cdr3_nt: TGCGCCAGCAGCTTGATCTCGCATAATTCACCCCTCCACTTT
cdr3_aa: CASSLISHNSPLHF

v_call: TRBV7-8
clone_size: .
j_call: TRBJ2-7
d_call: TRBD1
cdr3_nt: TGTGCCAGCAGCTCACACACAGGGGCCAACGAGCAGTACTTC
cdr3_aa: CASSSHTGANEQYF

v_call: TRBV18
clone_size: once
j_call: TRBJ1-4
d_call: .
cdr3_nt: TGTGCCAGCTCGCCGGGCCCTGATGAAAAACTGTTTTTT
cdr3_aa: CASSPGPDEKLFF

v_call: TRBV7-2
clone_size: .
j_call: TRBJ2-3
d_call: TRBD2
cdr3_nt: TGTGCCAGCAGACGGTCACGTAGGGTGGGGGGGAGCACAGATACGCAGTATTTT
cdr3_aa: CASRRSRRVGGSTDTQYF

v_call: TRBV5-6
clone_size: .
j_call: TRBJ1-2
d_call: TRBD1
cdr3_nt: TGTGCCAGCAGCTTGCTAGGTGGACAGGGGGCCGGCTACACCTTC
cdr3_aa: CASSLLGGQGAGYTF

v_call: TRBV3-1/TRBV3-2
clone_size: .
j_call: TRBJ2-3
d_call: .
cdr3_nt: TGTGCCAGCAGCCGATATCTCACCCAGCGGACTAGCACAGATACGCAGTATTTT
cdr3_aa: CASSRYLTQRTSTDTQYF

v_call: TRBV7-6
clone_size: few
j_call: TRBJ2-7
d_call: .
cdr3_nt: TGTGCCAGCAGTCGGGCCTCGGGGGCCACCTACGAGCAGTACTTC
cdr3_aa: CASSRASGATYEQYF

v_call: TRBV7-6
clone_size: few
j_call: TRBJ2-1
d_call: TRBD2
cdr3_nt: TGTGCCAGCAGCAGGCGGGAGGCCGGGGAGCAGTTCTTC
cdr3_aa: CASSRREAGEQFF

v_call: TRBV5-1
clone_size: few
j_call: TRBJ2-1
d_call: .
cdr3_nt: TGCGCCAGCAGCTTGGGCAATTACAATGAGCAGTTCTTC
cdr3_aa: CASSLGNYNEQFF

v_call: TRBV24-1
clone_size: .
j_call: TRBJ1-2
d_call: .
cdr3_nt: TGTGCCACTAAGGGGGTCACCTATGGCTACACCTTC
cdr3_aa: CATKGVTYGYTF

v_call: TRBV5-4
clone_size: .
j_call: TRBJ1-1
d_call: .
cdr3_nt: TGTGCCAGCAGCTTGCGGGAATTTGGGAGCGCAGACACTGAAGCTTTCTTT
cdr3_aa: CASSLREFGSADTEAFF

v_call: TRBV28
clone_size: .
j_call: TRBJ2-5
d_call: .
cdr3_nt: TGTGCCAGCAGCCCCGCCCCTCCACTGGAGGAGACCCAGTACTTC
cdr3_aa: CASSPAPPLEETQYF

v_call: TRBV28
clone_size: once
j_call: TRBJ1-2
d_call: TRBD1
cdr3_nt: TGTGCCAGCAGTTCCGGACAGGGGGCGCGAGGCTACACCTTC
cdr3_aa: CASSSGQGARGYTF

v_call: TRBV6-1
clone_size: .
j_call: TRBJ1-6
d_call: TRBD1
cdr3_nt: TGTGCCAGCAGTGTTTCGGGACAGGGGATTAATTCACCCCTCCACTTT
cdr3_aa: CASSVSGQGINSPLHF

v_call: TRBV6-5
clone_size: .
j_call: TRBJ1-5
d_call: .
cdr3_nt: TGTGCCAGCAGTTCTATTAGGACAGATAATCAGCCCCAGCATTTT
cdr3_aa: CASSSIRTDNQPQHF

v_call: TRBV28
clone_size: few
j_call: TRBJ1-6
d_call: .
cdr3_nt: TGTGCCAGCAGTTCGAAGGGATTTTATAATAATTCACCCCTCCACTTT
cdr3_aa: CASSSKGFYNNSPLHF

v_call: TRBV27
clone_size: .
j_call: TRBJ1-1
d_call: .
cdr3_nt: TGTGCCAGCAGTTTATCTTGGGGTCGGACTGAAGCTTTCTTT
cdr3_aa: CASSLSWGRTEAFF

v_call: TRBV7-8
clone_size: .
j_call: TRBJ2-1
d_call: TRBD2
cdr3_nt: TGTGCCAGCAGCTTAGTTCGGACTAGCAGGGGCAATGAGCAGTTCTTC
cdr3_aa: CASSLVRTSRGNEQFF

v_call: TRBV19
clone_size: .
j_call: TRBJ1-3
d_call: .
cdr3_nt: TGTGCCAGTAGTTCCGAAAGGACAGCAAGAAACACCATATATTTT
cdr3_aa: CASSSERTARNTIYF

v_call: TRBV12-1
clone_size: .
j_call: TRBJ2-5
d_call: .
cdr3_nt: TGTGCCAGCAGCCCGGGGACTAGCGGGGGGGCCCAAGAGACCCAGTACTTC
cdr3_aa: CASSPGTSGGAQETQYF

v_call: TRBV30
clone_size: .
j_call: TRBJ2-1
d_call: TRBD2
cdr3_nt: TGTGCCCGGGGACCGGGACTAGCGGTGGATGTGAGCTCCTACAATGAGCAGTTCTTC
cdr3_aa: CARGPGLAVDVSSYNEQFF